One and the same sample provided the 6 T cell receptor beta chains below, sequenced in a study of blood T cell repertoires in COVID-19. This table comes from immunoSEQ multiplex PCR, and its TCRdb copy is limited to in-frame clones, with some not included. The sample lists about 400,000 clones, approximately 91% occurring once. Sequences were obtained from PBMCs or T cells enriched from blood (not recorded which). The receptor set was obtained from a woman aged 40 to 50 with acute COVID-19.

V and J are TRBV11-3 and TRBJ2-2, with a tentative D call TRBD2 (6 bases). Germline CDR1 SGHNT, CDR2 YENEEA. The CDR3 totals 15 residues. The V gene lost 5 bases and the J gene lost 1 base, with 11 bases spanning the gap. The CDR3 is CASSPGGLNTGELFF. The CDR3 nucleotides read TGTGCCAGCAGCCCCGGAGGGCTGAACACCGGGGAGCTGTTTTTT.

This clone has a handful of counts. The chain combines TRBV24-1 with TRBJ2-2; no definite D call. Trimming removed 2 bases from V and 0 bases from J, with 6 bases in between. Looked up from germline, CDR1 is KGHDR and CDR2 is SFDVKD. The CDR3 contains 15 residues. The CDR3 DNA sequence: TGTGCCACCAGTGATTCCCGTGCGAACACCGGGGAGCTGTTTTTT. It is translated as CATSDSRANTGELFF.

The J gene is TRBJ1-1, the V gene TRBV24-1; D gene ambiguous. V lost 5 bases to trimming and J lost 10 bases, with 13 bases between them. Germline lookup yields CDR1 KGHDR and CDR2 SFDVKD. This CDR3 is 12 amino acids long. CDR3 nucleotide sequence: TGTGCCACCAGTGGACAAGGTGGTGGAGCTTTCTTT. Amino acid sequence: CATSGQGGGAFF.

The chain links TRBV4-1 to TRBJ2-5; maybe TRBD2 (7 bases). Germline CDR1 MGHRA, CDR2 YSYEKL. With 1 base removed from V and 4 bases from J, the gap between germline ends came to 16 bases. This CDR3 spans 16 amino acids. CDR3 sequence reads: CASSQVLGGQRETQYF. The CDR3 DNA reads TGCGCCAGCAGCCAAGTCCTGGGGGGGCAACGAGAGACCCAGTACTTC.

The chain employs TRBV6-5 and TRBJ2-7; 9 bases agree with TRBD1. Germline CDR1 and CDR2: MNHEY and SVGAGI. V was pared by 6 bases and J by 6 bases, with 3 bases of the junction left unmatched. The CDR3 totals 12 residues. The CDR3 nucleotides read TGTGCCAGCAGACCGACAGGGGGCGAGCAGTACTTC. Translated, it gives CASRPTGGEQYF.

The V and J genes are TRBV5-6 and TRBJ2-7, with TRBD2 matching 11 bases. CDR3 length equals 15 residues. V shed 4 bases and J 3 bases; nucleotides not matched to a gene: 6. Germline V gives CDR1 SGHDT, CDR2 YYEEEE. CDR3 in amino acids: CASSRVAGGLYEQYF. The CDR3 DNA sequence: TGTGCCAGCAGCAGAGTAGCGGGGGGGCTCTACGAGCAGTACTTC.